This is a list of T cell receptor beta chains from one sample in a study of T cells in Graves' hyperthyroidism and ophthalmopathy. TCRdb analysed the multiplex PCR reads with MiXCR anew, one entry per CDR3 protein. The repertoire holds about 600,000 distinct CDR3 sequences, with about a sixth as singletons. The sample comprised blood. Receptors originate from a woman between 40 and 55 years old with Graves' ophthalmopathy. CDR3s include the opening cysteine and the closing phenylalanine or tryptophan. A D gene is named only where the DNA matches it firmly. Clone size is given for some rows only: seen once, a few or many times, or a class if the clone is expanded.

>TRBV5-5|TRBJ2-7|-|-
TGTGCCAGCAGCTTGGACTTTAGCAGCTTATACGAGCAGTACTTC
CASSLDFSSLYEQYF
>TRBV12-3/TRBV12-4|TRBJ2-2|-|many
TGTGCCAGCAGTTTAGGGGGCGCGGGGACCGGGGAGCTGTTTTTT
CASSLGGAGTGELFF
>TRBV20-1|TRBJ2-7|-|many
TGCAGTGCTAGCCCTCCACTAGTACCCGAGCAGTACTTC
CSASPPLVPEQYF
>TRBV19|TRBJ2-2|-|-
TGTGCCAGTAATAGGGCGCCCGGGGAGCTGTTTTTT
CASNRAPGELFF
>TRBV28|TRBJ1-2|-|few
TGTGCCAGCAGTTCCTCGTCCGCCTCCCGGACGGCGAACTATGGCTACACCTTC
CASSSSSASRTANYGYTF
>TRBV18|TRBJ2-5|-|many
TGTGCCAGCTCATTAGACCGAGGGATGGAGACCCAGTACTTC
CASSLDRGMETQYF
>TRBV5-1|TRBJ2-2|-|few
TGCGCCAGCAGCTTGGGGACAAAGAACACCGGGGAGCTGTTTTTT
CASSLGTKNTGELFF
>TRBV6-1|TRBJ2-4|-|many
TGTGCCAGCGCTAGAACAGGGTCGGCCAAAAACATTCAGTACTTC
CASARTGSAKNIQYF
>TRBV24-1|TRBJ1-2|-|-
TGTGCCACCAGTGATTTCCGCGGCTACACCTTC
CATSDFRGYTF
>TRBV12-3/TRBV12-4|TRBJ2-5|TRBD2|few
TGTGCCAGCAGTCCCAAATACCCCCCACTAGCGAGCCAAGAGACCCAGTACTTC
CASSPKYPPLASQETQYF
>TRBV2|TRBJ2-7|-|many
TGTGCCAGCAGAACACGACGGGACTCCTACGAGCAGTACTTC
CASRTRRDSYEQYF
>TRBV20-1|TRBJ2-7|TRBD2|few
TGCAGTGCTAGAGCCCGGGGGGGTAGCTCCTACGAGCAGTACTTC
CSARARGGSSYEQYF
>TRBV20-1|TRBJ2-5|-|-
TGCAGTGCTAGAGAAAACAGGGCAGAGACCCAGTACTTC
CSARENRAETQYF
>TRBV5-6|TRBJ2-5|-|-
TGTGCCAGCAGCTTGATCGCGGGGTGGAGCGAGACCCAGTACTTC
CASSLIAGWSETQYF
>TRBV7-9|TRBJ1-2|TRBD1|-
TGTGCCAGCAGCCGGACAGGGGCAGTGTGGGGCGGCTACACCTTC
CASSRTGAVWGGYTF
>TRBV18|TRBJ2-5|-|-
TGTGCCAGCTCCAGGGGCCACCTAGAGACCCAGTACTTC
CASSRGHLETQYF
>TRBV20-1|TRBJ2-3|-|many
TGCAGTGCTAGAGTAGGGGGACTGATCACAGATACGCAGTATTTT
CSARVGGLITDTQYF
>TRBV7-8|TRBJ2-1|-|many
TGTGCCAGCAGCTCCGGTCCAGGAGGGGGGTACAATGAGCAGTTCTTC
CASSSGPGGGYNEQFF
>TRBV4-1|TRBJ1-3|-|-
TGCGCCAGCAGCCGTAGCGGGACTGGAAACACCATATATTTT
CASSRSGTGNTIYF
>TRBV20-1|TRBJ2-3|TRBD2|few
TGCAGTGCTCGGACTAGCGGGATTGGTTGGGAGTATTTT
CSARTSGIGWEYF
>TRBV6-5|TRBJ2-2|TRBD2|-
TGTGCCAGCAGTTACTGGCTAGCGGGATACACCGGGGAGCTGTTTTTT
CASSYWLAGYTGELFF
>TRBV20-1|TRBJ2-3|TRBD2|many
TGCAGCGGGGCCCGGGCGCTAGCGGGACGCACAGATACGCAGTATTTT
CSGARALAGRTDTQYF
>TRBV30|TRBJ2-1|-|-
TGTGCCTGGAGCCCGGGCTGGGGTATAATTGAGCAGTTCTTC
CAWSPGWGIIEQFF
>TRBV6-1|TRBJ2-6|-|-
TGTGCCAGTATAAGGGCAGGGAACTCTGGGGCCAACGTCCTGACTTTC
CASIRAGNSGANVLTF
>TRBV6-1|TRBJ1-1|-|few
TGTGCCAGCAGTTCGGGAGTTGAAGCTTTCTTT
CASSSGVEAFF
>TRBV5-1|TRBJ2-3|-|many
TGCGCCAGCAGCTTGGAGGGGACCGAGTTCACAGATACGCAGTATTTT
CASSLEGTEFTDTQYF
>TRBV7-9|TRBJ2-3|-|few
TGTGCCAGCAGATACTCTGGGGGGACTAGCACAGATACGCAGTATTTT
CASRYSGGTSTDTQYF
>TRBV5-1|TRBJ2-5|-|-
TGCGCCAGCAGCTTGGCAGGGAACCAAGAGATCCAGTACTTC
CASSLAGNQEIQYF
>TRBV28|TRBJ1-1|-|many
TGTGCCAGCAGAACACAAGGGGAAAGGATCACTGAAGCTTTCTTT
CASRTQGERITEAFF
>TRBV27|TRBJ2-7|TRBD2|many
TGTGCCAGCAGACTGGGGACTAGCGGTTCCTACGAGCAGTACTTC
CASRLGTSGSYEQYF
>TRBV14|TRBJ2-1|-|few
TGTGCCAGCAGCCAAGATCTCGGGCGTGAGCAGTTCTTC
CASSQDLGREQFF
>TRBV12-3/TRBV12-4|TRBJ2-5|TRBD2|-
TGTGCCAGCAGTTTACGGGGGGGCCCTTGGGAGACCCAGTACTTC
CASSLRGGPWETQYF
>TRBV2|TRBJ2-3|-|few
TGTGCCAGCAGGATTGGCACTAGCACAGATACGCAGTATTTT
CASRIGTSTDTQYF
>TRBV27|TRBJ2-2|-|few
TGTGCCAGCAGCCCCTCTCGTGTTAAGTACGCAACCGGGGAGCTGTTTTTT
CASSPSRVKYATGELFF
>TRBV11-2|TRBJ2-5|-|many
TGTGCCAGCAGCTTAAAACCCCCGTACAGGGTCGAGACCCAGTACTTC
CASSLKPPYRVETQYF
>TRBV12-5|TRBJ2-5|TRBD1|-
TGTGCTAGTGGTTTGGTCCGGACAGGGGGCGCGGTGGAGACCCAGTACTTC
CASGLVRTGGAVETQYF
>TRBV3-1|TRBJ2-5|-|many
TGTGCCAGCAGCCAAGGGACGGGAGAGACCCAGTACTTC
CASSQGTGETQYF
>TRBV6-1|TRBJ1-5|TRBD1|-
TGTGCCAGCAGAGGACAGGGGATTAATCAGCCCCAGCATTTT
CASRGQGINQPQHF
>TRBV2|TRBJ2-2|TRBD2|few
TGTGCCAGCAAAGGGACTAGCGGGGGGCTGAACACCGGGGAGCTGTTTTTT
CASKGTSGGLNTGELFF
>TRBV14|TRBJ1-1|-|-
TGTGCCAGCAGCCAAGGAGGGTGGAAGATCTGTGCTTTCTTT
CASSQGGWKICAFF
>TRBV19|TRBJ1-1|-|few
TGTGCCAGCGATTCGGGACAACCGAACACTGAAGCTTTCTTT
CASDSGQPNTEAFF
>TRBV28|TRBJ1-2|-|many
TGTGCCAGCTCCGGTCATGGCTACACCTTC
CASSGHGYTF